This TCR beta chain was sequenced for a study of T-cell reconstitution after alpha-beta-depleted transplantation in children (dated by TCRdb to 2016 to 2017). Turning to the overall study: The study quantitatively tracked T-cell immune reconstitution after TCRalphabeta/CD19-depleted allogeneic hematopoietic cell transplantation in children using TCR repertoire profiling.

This clonotype was counted ten times or more. Its antigen is still unknown. No base-level quality is on record; no much larger clone is a single base apart. The treatment or condition label on this specimen signifies: allogeneic hematopoietic cell transplantation with graft depleted of TCRalphabeta T cells and CD19 B cells. The transplant recipients were children given TCRalphabeta/CD19-depleted allogeneic hematopoietic cell grafts. Library construction relied on PCR. Sequencer: Illumina HiSeq 2500. TCR library preparation used molecular barcoding, with unique molecular identifiers applied to normalize quantification of the TCRbeta repertoire. TCRdb redid the processing of the public reads, applying fastp at Q25 and MiXCR, and retained in-frame beta chains. CDR3 protein duplicates are merged, each entry listing the most common genes and DNA. The table for this sample lists 200,000 to 250,000 distinct CDR3 sequences; roughly a quarter of them were counted only once. The ten top clones hold roughly 2.5% of the sample.

General study outcomes and caveats: The frequencies of hyperexpanded clones fell over the following months, and after one year, T-cell counts and TCRbeta diversity were mostly attributed to newly produced T cells. About two months after transplant, the apparently early recovery of alphabetaT-cell counts reportedly depended on just several hundred clones that had expanded rapidly and came from non-depleted graft cells. In some patients, high TCRbeta diversity at day 60 was attributed to recipient T cells and intrathymic progenitors that had survived conditioning.

The CDR3 goes from the cysteine to the phenylalanine over 15 residues. Of the read, only the CDR3 DNA is kept; its 45 bases are in frame from base 1. Clipping removes 6 bases from V and 5 bases from J, with 9 as the unmatched junction base count. For CDR1 and CDR2, the germline V gene (reference sequence) lists DFQATT and SNEGSKA. The rearranged segments are TRBV20-1 and TRBJ2-3, with 12 bases in between that match TRBD2. This sample comprised PBMCs, obtained before TCRalphabeta/CD19-depleted stem cell transplant. This sequence was found in a girl aged 2 to 9 with Fanconi anemia, due to receive a stem cell transplant. The CDR3 has the sequence CSAPATSGRIDTQYF. The DNA reads TGCAGTGCGCCAGCGACTAGCGGGAGAATAGATACGCAGTATTTT.